The 3 T cell receptor beta chains below all came from one sample that was sequenced in a study of OX40 agonist ivuxolimab in advanced cancers. The method was immunoSEQ multiplex PCR; TCRdb's version includes in-frame clones alone and lacks a portion of them. The sample carries 80,000 or so clones, more than 90% recorded once. The sequencing used CD4+ or CD8+ T cells sorted from blood, collected in a trial of the OX40 agonist ivuxolimab. The receptor source for this set is an adult with an advanced solid tumor such as melanoma, head and neck, liver or kidney cancer.

Here the CDR3 DNA reads TGTGCCAGCTCAATAAGACTAGCGGGAGGACTAAACAATGAGCAGTTCTTC. Encoded protein: CASSIRLAGGLNNEQFF. V gene TRBV18 combines with J gene TRBJ2-1; TRBD2 aligns across 13 bases. This CDR3 contains 17 residues. Per the germline V gene, CDR1 is KGHSH and CDR2 is LQKENI. The V gene end was trimmed by 5 bases and the J gene end by 5 bases; junction bases not matched to a gene: 9. The full variable domain, completed using reference TRBV18 and TRBJ2-1, is NAGVMQNPRHLVRRRGQEARLRCSPMKGHSHVYWYRQLPEEGLKFMVYLQKENIIDESGMPKERFSAEFPKEGPSILRIQQVVRGDSAAYFCASSIRLAGGLNNEQFFGPGTRLTVL.

V gene TRBV5-8 combines with J gene TRBJ1-5; D remains unclear. Trimming stripped 4 bases from V and 7 bases from J, with 12 bases between. From germline, CDR1 is SGHTS and CDR2 YDEGEE. This CDR3 contains 13 residues. CDR3: CASSEIPGQPQHF. The CDR3, as DNA: TGTGCCAGCAGCGAGATTCCGGGGCAGCCCCAGCATTTT.

V gene TRBV6-1 combines with J gene TRBJ2-5, with D possibly matching TRBD1 (7 bases). The CDR3 has 16 residues. The V end lost 3 bases, the J end lost 0 bases, and 14 bases lay between the germline ends. Looked up from germline, CDR1 is MNHNS and CDR2 is SASEGT. The CDR3, as DNA: TGTGCCAGCAGTGACTGGGGCGGGACAGACCAAGAGACCCAGTACTTC. This gives the protein CASSDWGGTDQETQYF.